The 30 T cell receptor beta chains presented below share a single source sample, sequenced in a study of blood T cell repertoires in COVID-19 (dated by TCRdb to the early 2020s). The method behind the library was the immunoSEQ multiplex PCR assay. This is the immuneACCESS table as TCRdb keeps it, with only in-frame sequences that have V and J called. A part of the clones is gone; compared with another copy, unresolved V genes explain less than half, and the rest is unexplained. Within this sample are about 140,000 clones, with 85% to 90% of them counted one time only. The ten largest clones take up approximately 11% of the sample. The specimen was peripheral blood. These receptors were collected from an elderly woman with acute or convalescent COVID-19.

The rearrangement joins TRBV7-6 to TRBJ1-2, with D hard to call. Trimming took 10 bases from V and 5 from J, leaving 14 bases between them. CDR1 SGHVS and CDR2 FNYEAQ come from the germline V gene. This CDR3 is 12 amino acids long. The CDR3 protein is CATSAGLYGYTF. CDR3 DNA: TGTGCCACCTCCGCGGGTCTGTATGGCTACACCTTC.

This clone was detected a few times. This sample also contains other DNA sequences that code for the same CDR3. This chain connects TRBV4-3 to TRBJ2-6, with TRBD2 matching over 10 bases. V was clipped by 2 bases and J by 3 bases; unmatched bases: 4. Germline values: CDR1 LGHNA, CDR2 YSLEER. The CDR3 runs 17 residues. The DNA for the CDR3 is TGCGCCAGCAGCCAACGAGCGGGGGGGCGTGGGGCCAACGTCCTGACTTTC. Translation: CASSQRAGGRGANVLTF.

The chain couples TRBV3-1 (or the pseudogene TRBV3-2) to TRBJ2-3; 8 bases are shared with TRBD2. J was trimmed by 3 bases and V by 5 bases; bases with no gene match: 7. From germline, CDR1 is LGHDT and CDR2 YNNKEL (reference sequence). The CDR3 runs 15 residues. The CDR3 DNA reads TGTGCCAGCAGCTCCCGGGGGGGGGCGACAGATACGCAGTATTTT. This codes for CASSSRGGATDTQYF.

The chain combines TRBV4-3 with TRBJ1-1; TRBD1 matches 8 bases. The CDR3 extends over 13 amino acids. The germline gives CDR1 LGHNA, CDR2 YSLEER. Germline trimming cut 2 bases from V and 4 bases from J; bases unmatched to any gene: 0. The CDR3: CASSQQGATEAFF. CDR3 nucleotide sequence: TGCGCCAGCAGCCAACAGGGGGCCACTGAAGCTTTCTTT.

The chain is built from TRBV7-2 and TRBJ2-7; 7 bases agree with TRBD2. With V trimmed by 3 bases and J by 0 bases, 2 bases remained unmatched. CDR1 is SGHTA, CDR2 FQGNSA, per germline. This CDR3 spans 14 amino acids. As DNA, the CDR3 is TGTGCCAGCAGCTTCGGGGGGAACTCCTACGAGCAGTACTTC. The encoded protein is CASSFGGNSYEQYF. Supplemented by reference TRBV7-2 and TRBJ2-7, the full variable domain reads GAGVSQSPSNKVTEKGKDVELRCDPISGHTALYWYRQSLGQGLEFLIYFQGNSAPDKSGLPSDRFSAERTGGSVSTLTIQRTQQEDSAVYLCASSFGGNSYEQYFGPGTRLTVT.

This clone was detected once. The chain couples TRBV7-2 to TRBJ1-4, with unresolved D. Germline values: CDR1 SGHTA, CDR2 FQGNSA. The CDR3 extends over 12 amino acids. Trimming took off 3 bases at V and 14 bases at J, with 13 bases between the two ends. The CDR3: CASSFPLVALFF. DNA for the CDR3: TGTGCCAGCAGCTTTCCACTCGTAGCGCTGTTTTTT.

The chain uses TRBV7-2 and TRBJ1-5, with D perhaps matching TRBD1 (5 bases). V was trimmed by 1 base and J by 8 bases, leaving 12 bases between them. Germline assignment: CDR1 SGHTA and CDR2 FQGNSA. The CDR3 is 14 amino acids. The CDR3 DNA reads as TGTGCCAGCAGCTTAGAGGGCGGGGGAAAGCCCCAGCATTTT. Its protein is CASSLEGGGKPQHF.

The chain joins TRBV6-1 to TRBJ1-2, with TRBD1 identical over 7 bases. Germline-derived CDR1 and CDR2 are MNHNS and SASEGT. The CDR3 spans 15 residues. The V segment lost 3 bases and the J segment 3 bases; nucleotides outside the gene matches: 7. CDR3 coding DNA: TGTGCCAGCAGTGAGGGGGCAGGGGGACACTATGGCTACACCTTC. Amino acid sequence: CASSEGAGGHYGYTF.

V usage is TRBV18 and J usage is TRBJ1-1, with 8 bases matching TRBD1. Per germline, CDR1 KGHSH and CDR2 LQKENI. The CDR3 has 14 residues. V was pared by 1 base and J by 10 bases, with 8 bases of the junction left unmatched. CDR3 amino acids: CASSPLSLQGVAFF. The CDR3 DNA sequence: TGTGCCAGCTCACCACTTAGTTTACAGGGGGTAGCTTTCTTT.

The gene calls are TRBV5-4 and TRBJ1-3; TRBD1 matches at 9 bases. The CDR3 is 17 amino acids. Germline lookup yields CDR1 SGHNT and CDR2 YYREEE (reference sequence). Trimming took 0 bases from V and 2 from J; bases not matched to a gene: 6. CDR3 loop: CASSLGGRTGAGNTIYF. CDR3 nucleotides: TGTGCCAGCAGCTTGGGGGGGCGGACAGGGGCTGGAAACACCATATATTTT.

J is TRBJ1-4 and V is TRBV19, with D perhaps TRBD1 (6 bases). Per germline, CDR1 LNHDA and CDR2 SQIVND (reference sequence). The CDR3 length is 16 residues. Trimming cost V 9 bases and J 1 base, with 18 bases left between them. CDR3 sequence: CASKIRGRITNEKLFF. The CDR3 DNA reads as TGTGCCAGCAAGATCAGGGGAAGGATAACTAATGAAAAACTGTTTTTT.

The chain joins TRBV6-2 or TRBV6-3 to TRBJ1-2; 10 bases map to TRBD1. This CDR3 comprises 15 residues. Per germline, CDR1 MNHEY and CDR2 SVGEGT. Unmatched junction bases numbered 6, after V lost 5 bases and J lost 3 bases. CDR3 amino acids: CASSGGQGGDYGYTF. The DNA for the CDR3 is TGTGCCAGCAGTGGAGGACAGGGGGGCGACTATGGCTACACCTTC.

Only a few counts were recorded for this clone. V usage is TRBV2 and J usage is TRBJ2-2; 9 bases line up with TRBD1. The V segment lost 9 bases and the J segment 3 bases; nucleotides outside the gene matches: 5. CDR1 is SNHLY, CDR2 FYNNEI, per germline. This CDR3 comprises 14 residues. The CDR3 reads CASRQGGDTGELFF. The CDR3 nucleotides read TGTGCCAGTAGACAGGGGGGAGACACCGGGGAGCTGTTTTTT.

V usage is TRBV7-9 and J usage is TRBJ1-5, with TRBD1 matching 7 bases. Germline CDR1 reads SEHNR; CDR2 reads FQNEAQ (reference sequence). V was clipped by 1 base and J by 0 bases; unmatched bases: 0. This CDR3 comprises 15 residues. CDR3 sequence (DNA): TGTGCCAGCAGCTTAGGGGACAGTAGCAATCAGCCCCAGCATTTT. As protein: CASSLGDSSNQPQHF.

V gene TRBV5-5 combines with J gene TRBJ1-1, with D possibly matching TRBD1 (6 bases). This CDR3 has 14 residues. Germline V lookup: CDR1 SGHKS, CDR2 YYEKEE (reference sequence). The ends were cut back, 5 bases at V and 2 bases at J, with 13 bases in the middle. CDR3 in amino acids: CASRLTGDNTEAFF. In nucleotides, the CDR3 is TGTGCCAGCAGGTTGACAGGAGATAACACTGAAGCTTTCTTT.

This clone has just a few counts. The rearrangement links TRBV14 to TRBJ2-3, with 8 bases lining up with TRBD1. Germline-derived CDR1 and CDR2 are SGHDN and FVKESK. The V gene end was trimmed by 0 bases and the J gene end by 0 bases; junction bases not matched to a gene: 8. CDR3 size: 18 residues. The CDR3 DNA is TGTGCCAGCAGCCAAGACCTCCATGGACAGGGCAGCACAGATACGCAGTATTTT. Translating it yields CASSQDLHGQGSTDTQYF. The variable domain in full, with the rest retrieved from reference TRBV14 and TRBJ2-3, is EAGVTQFPSHSVIEKGQTVTLRCDPISGHDNLYWYRRVMGKEIKFLLHFVKESKQDESGMPNNRFLAERTGGTYSTLKVQPAELEDSGVYFCASSQDLHGQGSTDTQYFGPGTRLTVL.

V and J are TRBV9 and TRBJ1-5; D is perhaps TRBD1 (6 bases). In germline, CDR1 is SGDLS, CDR2 YYNGEE. Trimming stripped 4 bases from V and 2 bases from J, with 13 bases between. The CDR3 is made up of 15 amino acids. As DNA, the CDR3 is TGTGCCAGCAGCCCCACAGGGTCGGGCAATCAGCCCCAGCATTTT. It is translated as CASSPTGSGNQPQHF.

With respect to this clone: This specimen includes other DNA sequences encoding the same CDR3. The chain uses TRBV6-6 and TRBJ1-5; 9 nucleotides agree with TRBD1. The CDR3 is 14 residues long. Losses at the gene ends were 2 bases for V and 4 bases for J; bases not matched to a gene: 0. Germline loops: CDR1 MNHNY, CDR2 SVGAGI (reference sequence). CDR3 region: CASSYGQGNQPQHF. Here the CDR3 DNA reads TGTGCCAGCAGTTACGGACAGGGGAATCAGCCCCAGCATTTT.

The sample holds a few counts of this clone. The chain is built from TRBV29-1 and TRBJ1-2; 9 nucleotides line up with TRBD1. Trimming removed 6 bases from V and 7 bases from J; junction bases left unmatched: 12. Germline V CDR1 and CDR2: SQVTM, ANQGSEA. There are 14 residues in the CDR3. The CDR3 loop is CSVTGTGFGFGYTF. The CDR3 DNA is TGCAGCGTCACCGGGACAGGGTTTGGGTTTGGCTACACCTTC.

The V call is TRBV24-1, the J call TRBJ1-1; 8 bases align to TRBD1. CDR1 and CDR2 from the germline V gene are KGHDR and SFDVKD. With 7 bases clipped from V and 1 base from J, the junction kept 1 base outside the gene matches. The CDR3 is made up of 13 amino acids. The CDR3 spells CATRGQENTEAFF. DNA of the CDR3: TGTGCCACCAGGGGACAGGAGAACACTGAAGCTTTCTTT.

The chain couples TRBV5-1 to TRBJ1-1; D unclear. V lost 0 bases and J 0 bases, leaving 6 bases between the germline ends. Germline-derived CDR1 and CDR2 are SGHRS and YFSETQ. This CDR3 has 14 amino acids. The CDR3, as DNA: TGCGCCAGCAGCTTGGCACATATGAACACTGAAGCTTTCTTT. Amino acid sequence: CASSLAHMNTEAFF.

In DNA, the CDR3 is TGTGCCAGCAGCCTCCAATGGGGGACTACCAGCCCAGGGGATACGCAGTATTTT. It yields the protein CASSLQWGTTSPGDTQYF. The V and J genes are TRBV7-9 and TRBJ2-3, with 7 bases matching TRBD2. Germline values: CDR1 SEHNR, CDR2 FQNEAQ (reference sequence). V lost 5 bases and J lost 6; bases outside the gene matches: 20. The CDR3 loop spans 18 amino acids. Using reference TRBV7-9 and TRBJ2-3 for the parts outside the CDR3, the full variable domain is DTGVSQNPRHKITKRGQNVTFRCDPISEHNRLYWYRQTLGQGPEFLTYFQNEAQLEKSRLLSDRFSAERPKGSFSTLEIQRTEQGDSAMYLCASSLQWGTTSPGDTQYFGPGTRLTVL.

CDR3 DNA: TGTGCCAGCAGCCAAGGAATAGCGGACCTTATGACCCAGTACTTC. Amino acid sequence: CASSQGIADLMTQYF. This chain connects TRBV3-1 (or the pseudogene TRBV3-2) to TRBJ2-5, with D maybe TRBD2 (6 bases). V shed 1 base and J shed 7 bases, with 16 bases lying between them. The CDR3 covers 15 residues. Germline V gene sequence: CDR1 LGHDT, CDR2 YNNKEL (reference sequence).

This clone was recorded only once. The chain uses TRBV11-2 and TRBJ1-1; no clear D. V lost 5 bases and J lost 1, with 8 bases in between. Germline V gives CDR1 SGHAT, CDR2 FQNNGV. The CDR3 runs 13 residues. CDR3 sequence: CASSPTRNTEAFF. The CDR3 bases are TGTGCCAGCAGCCCAACACGGAACACTGAAGCTTTCTTT.

The V and J genes are TRBV12-3 or TRBV12-4 and TRBJ1-2; D unresolved. The length of the CDR3 is 12 residues. V lost 3 bases to trimming and J lost 6 bases, with 8 bases between them. CDR3 sequence (DNA): TGTGCCAGCAGTTTCAGGTCGCATGGCTACACCTTC. It encodes CASSFRSHGYTF.

The V and J genes are TRBV3-1 (or the pseudogene TRBV3-2) and TRBJ1-3; unclear D gene. Per germline, CDR1 LGHDT and CDR2 YNNKEL (reference sequence). The CDR3 sequence is 15 residues long. Trimming removed 0 bases at V and 1 base at J, with 7 bases between. CDR3 residues: CASSQEFLSGNTIYF. The CDR3 DNA follows: TGTGCCAGCAGCCAAGAGTTTCTGTCTGGAAACACCATATATTTT.

In its sample, this clone was seen once. CDR3 in DNA: TGTGCCTGGACCCCGGAGACCGGCTGGGGCTACACCTTC. It specifies CAWTPETGWGYTF. J is TRBJ1-2 and V is TRBV30; no clear D. V was clipped by 4 bases and J by 8 bases, with 17 bases between them. Germline loops: CDR1 GTSNPN, CDR2 SVGIG (reference sequence). CDR3 size: 13 residues. The whole variable domain, filled in from reference TRBV30 and TRBJ1-2, reads SQTIHQWPATLVQPVGSPLSLECTVEGTSNPNLYWYRQAAGRGLQLLFYSVGIGQISSEVPQNLSASRPQDRQFILSSKKLLLSDSGFYLCAWTPETGWGYTFGSGTRLTVV.

The J gene is TRBJ1-1, the V gene TRBV7-2; tentatively, D is TRBD1 (5 bases). The CDR3 runs to 15 residues. CDR1 is SGHTA, CDR2 FQGNSA, per germline. V lost 1 base, J lost 3 bases, and 12 bases lay in between. The CDR3 here is CASSLVRDFYTEAFF. The DNA of the CDR3 is TGTGCCAGCAGCTTAGTGAGGGACTTTTACACTGAAGCTTTCTTT.

This clone was seen only a few times. V usage is TRBV4-2 and J usage is TRBJ2-7; 7 positions match TRBD1. The junction had 4 bases not matched to a gene; V was cut back by 2 bases and J by 3 bases. Germline CDR1 LGHNA, CDR2 YNFKEQ. This CDR3 is 14 amino acids long. The CDR3 nucleotides read TGTGCCAGCAGCCAACCTGGGACAGTCTACGAGCAGTACTTC. Amino acid sequence: CASSQPGTVYEQYF.

The CDR3 nucleotides read TGTGCCAGCAGTAGTGTCGGCAGGATGAACACTGAAGCTTTCTTT. It encodes CASSSVGRMNTEAFF. The chain links TRBV6-5 to TRBJ1-1; unclear D gene. The CDR3 is 15 residues long. V lost 5 bases and J 0 bases, leaving 13 bases between the germline ends. The V gene's germline CDR1 is MNHEY and CDR2 SVGAGI.